This is a list of T cell receptor beta chains from one sample in a study of T cell repertoires in cytomegalovirus infection. Their target antigens are unknown. In TCRdb, the reads were re-called with MiXCR into one record per CDR3 protein. The sample consists of approximately 500,000 distinct CDR3 sequences, more than 30% of them appearing once. The sample consisted of cultured PBMCs, taken from culture after CMV antigen stimulation. The receptors were gathered from a human donor in good health (CMV status not recorded). Some clones in this sample may be carry-over from other donors' samples. CDR3s include the opening cysteine and the closing phenylalanine or tryptophan. D genes are given only for firm matches. Only part of the rows carry a size: once, few, many, or a class if the clone is expanded.

clone_size | j_call | d_call | cdr3_length | v_call | cdr3_nt | cdr3_aa
- | TRBJ1-2 | - | 13 | TRBV11-2 | TGTGCCAGCAGCCCGACTGGAAGCTATGGCTACACCTTC | CASSPTGSYGYTF
- | TRBJ2-7 | - | 14 | TRBV6-2/TRBV6-3 | TGTGCCAGTACGACTGACTTCTCCGTCTACGAGCAGTACTTC | CASTTDFSVYEQYF
- | TRBJ2-5 | TRBD2 | 14 | TRBV7-9 | TGTGCCAGCAGCTTGGGAACACGGGGGGTGACCCAGTACTTC | CASSLGTRGVTQYF
few | TRBJ1-1 | - | 17 | TRBV19 | TGTGCCAGTAGTATGGGGAGACTCCGGGGCCCGAACACTGAAGCTTTCTTT | CASSMGRLRGPNTEAFF
- | TRBJ2-1 | - | 14 | TRBV6-5 | TGTGCCAGCGGCCGGCCCAGCTCCTACAATGAGCAGTTCTTC | CASGRPSSYNEQFF
- | TRBJ2-1 | - | 15 | TRBV25-1 | TGTGCCAGCAGTGTCGGGGATTATTACTACAATGAGCAGTTCTTC | CASSVGDYYYNEQFF
- | TRBJ2-7 | TRBD2 | 16 | TRBV23-1 | TGCGCCAGCAGTCAATCGGTCCAGCGGGAGTTCCACGAGCAGTACTTC | CASSQSVQREFHEQYF
few | TRBJ2-5 | - | 13 | TRBV20-1 | TGCAGTGCTAGAGACCCCAACCAAGAGACCCAGTACTTC | CSARDPNQETQYF
- | TRBJ2-3 | TRBD2 | 15 | TRBV20-1 | TGCAGTGCAATTTCCGGGACTAGCGGCACAGATACGCAGTATTTT | CSAISGTSGTDTQYF
- | TRBJ2-2 | - | 15 | TRBV11-2 | TGTGCCAGCAGCTTCGGCGGAGTCGACACCGGGGAGCTGTTTTTT | CASSFGGVDTGELFF
few | TRBJ1-1 | - | 14 | TRBV28 | TGTGCCAGCAGGCCCCAGGGAAGGGCGACTGAAGCTTTCTTT | CASRPQGRATEAFF
- | TRBJ1-2 | TRBD1 | 13 | TRBV7-2 | TGTGCCAGCAGCTCCCGACAGGGCTCGGGCTACACCTTC | CASSSRQGSGYTF
- | TRBJ2-1 | TRBD1 | 15 | TRBV30 | TGTGCCTCAACTGCCGGGACAGGGGATCTGGATGAGCAGTTCTTC | CASTAGTGDLDEQFF
- | TRBJ2-2 | - | 16 | TRBV7-6 | TGTGCCAGCAGCTTAGATTCCTGGCGGGACACCGGGGAGCTGTTTTTT | CASSLDSWRDTGELFF
- | TRBJ2-5 | - | 16 | TRBV9 | TGTGCCAGCAGCGTACGCGCAAGGAGCGAGCAAGAGACCCAGTACTTC | CASSVRARSEQETQYF
few | TRBJ2-3 | TRBD2 | 14 | TRBV5-1 | TGCGCCAGCAGACGGACTAGCGGCCTAGATACGCAGTATTTT | CASRRTSGLDTQYF
few | TRBJ2-1 | TRBD1 | 16 | TRBV14 | TGTGCCAGCAGCCGGCCGGCAGGGGGCTCGAGCAATGAGCAGTTCTTC | CASSRPAGGSSNEQFF
- | TRBJ1-2 | - | 17 | TRBV25-1 | TGTGCCAGCAGTGAGCGTGGTGGAGGGGCATTATTCGATGGCTACACCTTC | CASSERGGGALFDGYTF
- | TRBJ1-5 | TRBD1 | 17 | TRBV18 | TGTGCCAGCTCACCCGGGACAGGGGAGGTCCGCAATCAGCCCCAGCATTTT | CASSPGTGEVRNQPQHF
few | TRBJ2-3 | - | 19 | TRBV4-1 | TGCGCCAGCAGCCAAGATACGTGGCAGGTCAAGACTAGCACAGATACGCAGTATTTT | CASSQDTWQVKTSTDTQYF
- | TRBJ2-5 | - | 12 | TRBV7-9 | TGTGCCAGCACTCAGGGTCAAGAGACCCAGTACTTC | CASTQGQETQYF
few | TRBJ2-7 | TRBD2 | 16 | TRBV12-3/TRBV12-4 | TGTGCCAGCACCAGACCCGGGACTAGCGGGATCTACGAGCAGTACTTC | CASTRPGTSGIYEQYF
- | TRBJ2-5 | TRBD2 | 14 | TRBV20-1 | TGCAGTGCTAGATCACTAGCGGACCAAGAGACCCAGTACTTC | CSARSLADQETQYF
- | TRBJ1-2 | TRBD1 | 17 | TRBV9 | TGTGCCAGCAGCGCTACGCTATCAGGGGGCGAATACTATGGCTACACCTTC | CASSATLSGGEYYGYTF
- | TRBJ2-3 | - | 15 | TRBV19 | TGTGCCAGTAGTACCATCCTGGGACCGTCAGATACGCAGTATTTT | CASSTILGPSDTQYF
- | TRBJ2-7 | TRBD1 | 15 | TRBV28 | TGTGCCAGCAGCCCGCTCCGCCAGGGGGCCTACGAGCAGTACTTC | CASSPLRQGAYEQYF
many | TRBJ2-4 | TRBD2 | 19 | TRBV4-3 | TGCGCCAGCAGCCAAGCCAGCGGGAGCGTTTCATGGTGGGAAAACATTCAGTACTTC | CASSQASGSVSWWENIQYF
- | TRBJ1-2 | - | 14 | TRBV28 | TGTGCCAGCAGTTCCCCTGGGAACCTATATGGCTACACCTTC | CASSSPGNLYGYTF
- | TRBJ2-7 | TRBD2 | 17 | TRBV27 | TGTGCCAGCAGTTTCCCCCCTCTAGCGGGCCGCTCCTACGAGCAGTACTTC | CASSFPPLAGRSYEQYF